This record looks at one TCR beta chain sequence and its context. One end of the junction fails to match germline, which may point to a read error. A second PCR, run for about 7 to 12 cycles, used a sample-barcoded 5' primer plus a J-beta primer mix. One entry per CDR3 protein, called by TCRdb with MiXCR from the 5' RACE reads. This table holds approximately 1.5 million distinct CDR3 sequences, about 32% found once. The CDR3 is 13 amino acids. Germline V CDR1 and CDR2: MRHNA, SNTAGT. This specimen comes from a study of blood T cells in healthy people across ages. The TCR sequence derives from a woman in her twenties or thirties in good health. Sequenced: blood. This rearrangement joins TRBV6-4 to TRBJ1-6, with a tentative D call TRBD1 (5 bases). The CDR3 loop is CASRRDFNSPHHF. CDR3 DNA: TGTGCCAGCAGACGGGACTTTAATTCACCCCACCACTTT.